These 16 T cell receptor beta chains were all obtained from the same sample, sequenced in a study of CD8 T cells in Susac syndrome. Reverse transcription used roughly 0.45 to 1 ug RNA and random hexamers. Using its own MiXCR run on the immunoSEQ multiplex PCR reads, TCRdb lists one record per CDR3 protein. Of approximately 170,000 distinct CDR3 sequences in the sample, about 92% were seen once. Input material: CD4+ T cells from PBMCs. The receptors derive from a human donor in good health.

The chain has TRBV9 and TRBJ1-3, with a possible D match to TRBD1 (5 bases). V lost 0 bases and J 2 bases, leaving 18 bases between the germline ends. Germline V gene lookup returns CDR1 SGDLS and CDR2 YYNGEE. The CDR3 has 18 amino acids. The CDR3 nucleotides read TGTGCCAGCAGCGTAGAAAACAGGCCCCTCGGGGCTGGAAACACCATATATTTT. Translated, it gives CASSVENRPLGAGNTIYF.

J is TRBJ2-5 and V is TRBV5-1; possible D gene TRBD2, 5 bases. Germline loops: CDR1 SGHRS, CDR2 YFSETQ. The CDR3 consists of 14 residues. The V and J ends lost 4 bases and 5 bases respectively, with 15 bases between them. The CDR3 loop reads CASSPTAWRETQYF. The CDR3 bases are TGCGCCAGCAGCCCTACCGCCTGGAGGGAGACCCAGTACTTC.

The chain carries TRBV19 and TRBJ1-6; 8 bases match TRBD1. With V trimmed by 8 bases and J by 6 bases, 9 bases remained unmatched. Germline CDR1 LNHDA, CDR2 SQIVND (reference sequence). CDR3 size: 15 residues. The CDR3 sequence: CASATTGGGNSPLHF. DNA of the CDR3: TGTGCCAGTGCCACCACAGGGGGTGGTAATTCACCCCTCCACTTT.

CDR3 residues: CAWSRQTNQPQHF. DNA of the CDR3: TGTGCCTGGAGTCGACAGACCAATCAGCCCCAGCATTTT. The V gene is TRBV30, the J gene TRBJ1-5; TRBD1 is a possible D gene (5 bases). V was trimmed by 2 bases and J by 3 bases, leaving 8 bases between them. The CDR3 runs 13 residues. Germline V lookup: CDR1 GTSNPN, CDR2 SVGIG (reference sequence).

The genes are TRBV6-5 and TRBJ2-5; TRBD2 is a possible D gene (5 bases). V lost 8 bases, J lost 5 bases, and 21 bases lay in between. The germline CDR1 and CDR2 sequences are MNHEY and SVGAGI. The CDR3 is 15 amino acids. The CDR3 loop is CASGRTGEGGETQYF. DNA for the CDR3: TGTGCCAGCGGGAGAACTGGAGAGGGCGGGGAGACCCAGTACTTC.

The chain uses TRBV20-1 and TRBJ1-6; D uncertain. V gave up 0 bases and J gave up 7 bases, with 10 bases separating them. Germline V CDR1 and CDR2: DFQATT, SNEGSKA (reference sequence). This CDR3 has 14 residues. The DNA of the CDR3 is TGCAGTGCTAGAGAAGTCGAGGGAAATTCACCCCTCCACTTT. This sequence encodes CSAREVEGNSPLHF.

A remark on this clonotype: Since the CDR3 does not end with the conserved phenylalanine or tryptophan, this likely comes from a read error. The rearrangement links TRBV7-9 to TRBJ1-2, with 9 positions matching TRBD1. The germline V gene has CDR1 SEHNR and CDR2 FQNEAQ (reference sequence). The CDR3 runs 14 residues. The V segment lost 5 bases and the J segment 2 bases; nucleotides outside the gene matches: 3. CDR3: CASSPGQGNYGYTL. CDR3 DNA: TGTGCCAGCAGCCCAGGACAGGGGAACTATGGCTACACCCTC.

The chain joins TRBV9 to TRBJ2-7; D not certain. This CDR3 spans 15 amino acids. Germline V CDR1 and CDR2: SGDLS, YYNGEE. Trimming took 0 bases from V and 2 from J, leaving 12 bases between them. The CDR3 DNA sequence: TGTGCCAGCAGCGTAGCGGCAGGTAATGCCTACGAGCAGTACTTC. Encoded protein: CASSVAAGNAYEQYF.

The chain joins TRBV28 to TRBJ2-2, with a tentative D call TRBD1 (6 bases). Germline V lookup: CDR1 MDHEN, CDR2 SYDVKM. Trimming cost V 1 base and J 6 bases, with 12 bases left between them. CDR3 length equals 15 residues. The CDR3 region has the DNA TGTGCCAGCAGTTTATCAGGTGCAGGGGCCGGGGAGCTGTTTTTT. It yields the protein CASSLSGAGAGELFF.

The chain has TRBV7-9 and TRBJ2-1; 11 nucleotides line up with TRBD1. This CDR3 region has 16 residues. Germline V gene data show CDR1 as SEHNR and CDR2 as FQNEAQ (reference sequence). Trimming took 5 bases from V and 3 from J; bases not matched to a gene: 6. CDR3 nucleotides: TGTGCCAGCAGCGCCCAGGGACAGGGGGGCTACAATGAGCAGTTCTTC. As protein: CASSAQGQGGYNEQFF.

This clonotype was counted between two and nine times. This chain joins TRBV2 and TRBJ2-5, with a possible D match to TRBD1 (6 bases). The V gene's germline CDR1 is SNHLY and CDR2 FYNNEI. V lost 5 bases, J lost 5 bases, and 12 bases lay in between. This CDR3 region has 13 residues. CDR3 nucleotide sequence: TGTGCCAGCAGTAAACAGGGAAGGGAGACCCAGTACTTC. Its protein is CASSKQGRETQYF.

The chain uses TRBV28 and TRBJ1-5, with D possibly TRBD1 on 6 matching bases. The CDR3 runs to 20 residues. Trimming stripped 2 bases from V and 4 bases from J, with 27 bases between. CDR1 and CDR2 from the germline V gene are MDHEN and SYDVKM. CDR3 protein: CASSLVLDRQYPTPNQPQHF. As DNA, the CDR3 is TGTGCCAGCAGTTTAGTATTAGACAGGCAATACCCTACTCCGAATCAGCCCCAGCATTTT.

This clonotype was picked up one time. The rearrangement links TRBV18 to TRBJ2-7, with D uncertain. This CDR3 has 13 residues. Germline V gene data show CDR1 as KGHSH and CDR2 as LQKENI. Trimming removed 5 bases from V and 6 bases from J, with 14 bases in between. Here the CDR3 DNA reads TGTGCCAGCTCATTAGCTGGAACCTCCGAGCAGTACTTC. Its protein is CASSLAGTSEQYF.

The V gene is TRBV30, the J gene TRBJ2-1, with 8 positions matching TRBD1. Germline V gene lookup returns CDR1 GTSNPN and CDR2 SVGIG (reference sequence). The CDR3 totals 15 residues. Trimming at V came to 0 bases and at J to 2 bases, leaving 3 bases not matched to a gene. The CDR3 DNA follows: TGTGCCTGGAGTGTACAACAGGGGGCCTACAATGAGCAGTTCTTC. The encoded protein is CAWSVQQGAYNEQFF.

This clonotype was observed once. V and J are TRBV7-9 and TRBJ2-5, with D possibly matching TRBD2 (5 bases). The CDR3 is made up of 13 amino acids. CDR1 SEHNR and CDR2 FQNEAQ come from the germline V gene (reference sequence). The V gene lost 2 bases and the J gene lost 9 bases, with 13 bases spanning the gap. CDR3: CASSLNIQEAQYF. DNA for the CDR3: TGTGCCAGCAGCTTAAACATTCAGGAGGCCCAGTACTTC.

The rearrangement links TRBV6-2 or TRBV6-3 to TRBJ2-2; no firm D call. V was cut by 4 bases and J by 3 bases, with 9 bases left in between. Germline CDR1 and CDR2: MNHEY and SVGEGT. CDR3 size: 14 residues. In DNA form, the CDR3 reads TGTGCCAGCAGTTCGTCCGGATACACCGGGGAGCTGTTTTTT. Residues: CASSSSGYTGELFF.